This record concerns one TCR beta chain sequence. This entry comes from a study of cytomegalovirus exposure and HLA in healthy donors. The germline gives CDR1 SGHAT, CDR2 FQNNGV. V was trimmed by 4 bases and J by 6 bases, leaving 22 bases between them. The CDR3 sequence is 17 residues long. Sequenced by immunoSEQ multiplex PCR; TCRdb stores in-frame clones only, minus some. The sample consists of about 220,000 clones, roughly 84% of them appearing once. The receptor comes from a woman in her twenties or thirties in good health and CMV-seropositive. V gene TRBV11-2 combines with J gene TRBJ2-1, with TRBD2 as a possible D gene (5 bases). The source material was PBMCs. The CDR3 sequence: CASSSLLWLNEGNEQFF. CDR3 bases: TGTGCCAGCAGCTCCCTCCTCTGGCTAAACGAGGGCAATGAGCAGTTCTTC.